These T cell receptor beta chains were read from a single sample in a study of a mutant IDH1 vaccine in newly diagnosed glioma. Produced via immunoSEQ multiplex PCR; TCRdb's table is partial and in-frame only. Of over 55,000 clones listed, 70% to 90% are singletons. No antigen has been identified for these receptors. The source was PBMCs, collected from a glioma patient whose treatment included an IDH1 peptide vaccine. These TCRs come from a man aged 35 to 55 with glioma. Both conserved end residues are part of each CDR3. The order of the fields is V gene, clone size, J gene, CDR3 protein. A row's size may be missing; if present it is once, few, many or a size class.

>TRBV4-2|few|TRBJ1-5
CASSQGGGEGNQPQHF
>TRBV28|once|TRBJ2-3
CASSLATGSTDTQYF
>TRBV5-1|once|TRBJ1-2
CASSLGTGVNYGYTF
>TRBV2|.|TRBJ1-1
CASLGMNTEAFF
>TRBV11-2|.|TRBJ1-3
CATQLAGGNTIYF
>TRBV29-1|once|TRBJ2-3
CSVGGAGDRTDTQYF
>TRBV14|.|TRBJ2-5
CASSQEVSGLGRETQYF
>TRBV7-6|.|TRBJ2-3
CASSLAGVTDTQYF
>TRBV5-1|.|TRBJ1-1
CASSLVVGGSEAFF
>TRBV18|.|TRBJ2-4
CASSPETVAKNIQYF
>TRBV6-1|once|TRBJ2-1
CASSFSHNEQFF
>TRBV19|.|TRBJ2-7
CASRLGPSYEQYF
>TRBV19|few|TRBJ2-3
CASTMTAGGTDTQYF
>TRBV5-4|few|TRBJ2-3
CASSVGGYTDTQYF
>TRBV7-2|.|TRBJ2-7
CASSFDSGRTYEQYF
>TRBV4-3|.|TRBJ2-7
CASSQDPRAGIYEQYF
>TRBV28|.|TRBJ1-2
CASSFRDRDTWGYTF
>TRBV5-4|once|TRBJ1-2
CASSTPGTGTSGGYTF
>TRBV4-3|.|TRBJ2-3
CASSQGGARDTQYF
>TRBV6-1|once|TRBJ1-2
CASTQTGLVYGYTF
>TRBV5-1|.|TRBJ2-3
CASSSGTGIGPSTDTQYF
>TRBV6-6|.|TRBJ1-3
CASSYSGGNTIYF
>TRBV7-2|.|TRBJ2-3
CASQEDGASTDTQYF
>TRBV28|.|TRBJ2-5
CASSLLDNGETQYF
>TRBV28|.|TRBJ2-2
CASSGAGDTGELFF
>TRBV18|.|TRBJ1-1
CASSPPDRTELTEAFF
>TRBV18|once|TRBJ2-3
CASSPPGTDTQYF